A single sample gave rise to the 31 T cell receptor beta chains below, sequenced in a study of blood T cell repertoires in COVID-19. Profiling relied on immunoSEQ multiplex PCR, and the TCRdb table lists in-frame clones only, not all of them. The data show some 48,000 clones, about 79% seen once. The sample comprised peripheral blood. Every receptor here comes from a human donor in a cohort sampled during active COVID-19.

J is TRBJ2-5 and V is TRBV4-2; TRBD2 agrees at 10 bases. Germline V gene data show CDR1 as LGHNA and CDR2 as YNFKEQ. Unmatched junction bases numbered 8, after V lost 4 bases and J lost 3 bases. The CDR3 has 16 amino acids. The CDR3 DNA reads as TGTGCCAGCAGCCTAGGGACTAGCGCCCTAAAAGAGACCCAGTACTTC. It translates to CASSLGTSALKETQYF.

The chain recombines TRBV4-2 with TRBJ1-1, with TRBD1 matching over 8 bases. This CDR3 region has 15 residues. CDR1 and CDR2 (germline): LGHNA, YNFKEQ. V was pared by 2 bases and J by 3 bases, with 5 bases of the junction left unmatched. The CDR3 protein is CASSQTSDRDTEAFF. The CDR3 bases are TGTGCCAGCAGCCAAACCTCGGACAGGGACACTGAAGCTTTCTTT.

The V and J genes are TRBV11-1 and TRBJ2-7, with D possibly matching TRBD1 (6 bases). V lost 1 base, J lost 3 bases, and 16 bases lay in between. The CDR3 covers 16 residues. The V gene's germline CDR1 is SGHAT and CDR2 FQDESV (reference sequence). CDR3 in amino acids: CASSLVPDSSLYEQYF. The CDR3 nucleotides read TGTGCCAGCAGCTTAGTTCCGGACAGTAGCCTCTACGAGCAGTACTTC.

The V call is TRBV5-1, the J call TRBJ2-5; perhaps TRBD2 as D (5 bases). V shed 4 bases and J shed 5 bases, with 18 bases lying between them. This CDR3 is 15 amino acids long. Germline CDR1 SGHRS, CDR2 YFSETQ. Here the CDR3 DNA reads TGCGCCAGCAGCGGTGGGAGAGGTGGCTTTGAGACCCAGTACTTC. Translated: CASSGGRGGFETQYF.

This chain uses TRBV2 with TRBJ1-1; unclear D gene. This CDR3 has 12 residues. Germline CDR1 SNHLY, CDR2 FYNNEI. Trimming removed 1 base from V and 8 bases from J, with 8 bases in between. The CDR3: CASSEGAGEAFF. The CDR3 nucleotides read TGTGCCAGCAGTGAAGGAGCGGGAGAAGCTTTCTTT.

The rearrangement uses TRBV5-1 and TRBJ2-5, with 10 nucleotides matching TRBD2. Trimming at V came to 1 base and at J to 2 bases, leaving 2 bases not matched to a gene. Germline V gene sequence: CDR1 SGHRS, CDR2 YFSETQ. The CDR3 length is 15 residues. CDR3 region: CASSLSLAGQETQYF. CDR3 nucleotide sequence: TGCGCCAGCAGCTTGTCACTAGCGGGGCAAGAGACCCAGTACTTC.

The J gene is TRBJ2-7, the V gene TRBV7-8, with 8 bases aligning to TRBD1. The germline gives CDR1 SGHVS, CDR2 FQNEAQ. V lost 3 bases, J lost 6 bases, and 4 bases stayed unmatched. The CDR3 is 13 residues long. For the CDR3, the DNA is TGTGCCAGCAGCTTCCCGACAGGGGTCGAGCAGTACTTC. It yields the protein CASSFPTGVEQYF.

The CDR3 is CASSPGVSYNSPLHF. Written as DNA, the CDR3 is TGTGCCAGTAGTCCCGGGGTGTCCTATAATTCACCCCTCCACTTT. The chain recombines TRBV19 with TRBJ1-6; unclear D gene. The V gene lost 5 bases and the J gene lost 1 base, with 9 bases spanning the gap. CDR1 is LNHDA and CDR2 is SQIVND in the germline V gene (reference sequence). CDR3 length: 15 residues.

The gene calls are TRBV10-1 and TRBJ1-5; 7 positions match TRBD1. CDR1 and CDR2 from the germline V gene are WNHNN and SYGVQD (reference sequence). The CDR3 is 13 residues long. The V gene end was trimmed by 8 bases and the J gene end by 3 bases; junction bases not matched to a gene: 4. CDR3 nucleotides: TGCGCCAGCGGGACAGTTATCAATCAGCCCCAGCATTTT. Translating it yields CASGTVINQPQHF.

The chain combines TRBV19 with TRBJ1-2; D not certain. The germline V gene has CDR1 LNHDA and CDR2 SQIVND (reference sequence). Trimming removed 6 bases from V and 4 bases from J, with 12 bases in between. The CDR3 runs to 13 residues. CDR3 sequence reads: CASRKEEIYGYTF. The CDR3 nucleotides read TGTGCCAGTAGGAAGGAGGAAATCTATGGCTACACCTTC.

The V and J genes are TRBV6-6 and TRBJ2-2; the D gene is possibly TRBD2 (6 bases). The V end was cut by 7 bases, the J end by 2 bases, with 11 bases between. The CDR3 is made up of 14 amino acids. Germline V gene lookup returns CDR1 MNHNY and CDR2 SVGAGI (reference sequence). CDR3 DNA: TGTGCCAGCACTAGGGACTTTAACACCGGGGAGCTGTTTTTT. It encodes CASTRDFNTGELFF.

V usage is TRBV29-1 and J usage is TRBJ2-4, with a possible D match to TRBD1 (6 bases). The CDR3 is made up of 14 amino acids. Germline V gene lookup returns CDR1 SQVTM and CDR2 ANQGSEA. Deletions cut 4 bases from V and 4 bases from J, with 14 bases between. The CDR3 DNA is TGCAGCGTTGGACTGGAAGGGGGAAAAAACATTCAGTACTTC. Protein sequence: CSVGLEGGKNIQYF.

V is TRBV19 and J is TRBJ2-1; TRBD1 is a possible D gene (7 bases). Deletions cut 1 base from V and 9 bases from J, with 16 bases between. Germline loops: CDR1 LNHDA, CDR2 SQIVND (reference sequence). The CDR3 contains 15 residues. CDR3 nucleotide sequence: TGTGCCAGTAGTATAGGGAGGGGGCTTCGGGTTGAGCAGTTCTTC. This gives the protein CASSIGRGLRVEQFF.

This clone appeared a few times. The J gene is TRBJ2-3, the V gene TRBV3-1 (or the pseudogene TRBV3-2); TRBD2 matches 8 bases. From germline, CDR1 is LGHDT and CDR2 YNNKEL (reference sequence). Trimming removed 4 bases from V and 5 bases from J; junction bases left unmatched: 8. The CDR3 runs to 15 residues. CDR3 in amino acids: CASSPYGGGGDTQYF. Here the CDR3 DNA reads TGTGCCAGCAGCCCTTACGGGGGGGGAGGAGATACGCAGTATTTT.

This clone was seen just once. The V call is TRBV5-1, the J call TRBJ1-2; D is possibly TRBD1 (6 bases). The CDR3 runs to 13 residues. Deletions cut 1 base from V and 8 bases from J, with 12 bases between. From germline, CDR1 is SGHRS and CDR2 YFSETQ. The CDR3 nucleotides are TGCGCCAGCAGCTTGTCTCAGGGGAAGGGCTACACCTTC. It specifies CASSLSQGKGYTF.

The chain employs TRBV6-4 and TRBJ2-3; TRBD2 might be the D (6 bases). Trimming stripped 3 bases from V and 1 base from J, with 11 bases between. CDR1 MRHNA and CDR2 SNTAGT come from the germline V gene. This CDR3 contains 15 residues. CDR3 region: CASSEERAGTDTQYF. The CDR3 bases are TGTGCCAGCAGTGAGGAGCGGGCGGGCACAGATACGCAGTATTTT.

The chain's CDR3 is CASSSEFSSYNEQFF. In nucleotides, the CDR3 is TGTGCCAGCAGCTCGGAGTTCTCCTCCTACAATGAGCAGTTCTTC. V usage is TRBV7-6 and J usage is TRBJ2-1; D remains ambiguous. V lost 4 bases, J lost 0 bases, and 10 bases lay in between. The V gene's germline CDR1 is SGHVS and CDR2 FNYEAQ. This CDR3 is 15 amino acids long.

The rearrangement links TRBV5-1 to TRBJ1-4, with 8 bases fitting TRBD1. V lost 4 bases and J lost 8; bases outside the gene matches: 7. Per the germline V gene, CDR1 is SGHRS and CDR2 is YFSETQ. The CDR3 loop spans 14 amino acids. Here the CDR3 DNA reads TGCGCCAGCAGCAACGACAGGGGAGGAGAAAAACTGTTTTTT. Protein product: CASSNDRGGEKLFF. Drawing the rest from reference TRBV5-1 and TRBJ1-4, the complete variable domain is KAGVTQTPRYLIKTRGQQVTLSCSPISGHRSVSWYQQTPGQGLQFLFEYFSETQRNKGNFPGRFSGRQFSNSRSEMNVSTLELGDSALYLCASSNDRGGEKLFFGSGTQLSVL.

The chain couples TRBV5-4 to TRBJ2-5; D is perhaps TRBD1 (5 bases). CDR1 and CDR2 from the germline V gene are SGHNT and YYREEE (reference sequence). The ends were cut back, 1 base at V and 9 bases at J, with 19 bases in the middle. The CDR3 length is 15 residues. CDR3: CASSLTFLQGTAQYF. The CDR3 bases are TGTGCCAGCAGCTTGACCTTCCTTCAGGGTACGGCCCAGTACTTC.

The chain employs TRBV7-2 and TRBJ2-7; 10 bases align to TRBD2. The CDR3 sequence is 17 residues long. The V gene's germline CDR1 is SGHTA and CDR2 FQGNSA. V shed 2 bases, J shed 3 bases, and the junction held 10 bases outside the gene matches. The CDR3 DNA is TGTGCCAGCAGCTTAAGACTTTCCGGGACTAGCGACTACGAGCAGTACTTC. Its translation: CASSLRLSGTSDYEQYF. The whole variable domain, filled in from reference TRBV7-2 and TRBJ2-7, reads GAGVSQSPSNKVTEKGKDVELRCDPISGHTALYWYRQSLGQGLEFLIYFQGNSAPDKSGLPSDRFSAERTGGSVSTLTIQRTQQEDSAVYLCASSLRLSGTSDYEQYFGPGTRLTVT.

This chain links TRBV28 with TRBJ1-1; no reliable D call. Germline V gene data show CDR1 as MDHEN and CDR2 as SYDVKM. The germline V and J ends were trimmed by 4 bases and 5 bases, with 11 bases remaining between them. The CDR3 loop spans 13 amino acids. The CDR3 spells CASSWEVRTEAFF. The DNA for the CDR3 is TGTGCCAGCAGTTGGGAGGTTAGGACTGAAGCTTTCTTT.

The chain has TRBV28 and TRBJ1-2; D gene ambiguous. The germline V gene encodes CDR1 MDHEN and CDR2 SYDVKM. This CDR3 contains 15 residues. V was pared by 6 bases and J by 0 bases, with 14 bases between. The CDR3 DNA reads as TGTGCCAGCAGAACTGCGGGGAGTTCTAACTATGGCTACACCTTC. As protein: CASRTAGSSNYGYTF.

As DNA, the CDR3 is TGTGCCAGTCAAAAGGGACTAGCGAGATTTAGCTCCTACGAGCAGTACTTC. Its protein is CASQKGLARFSSYEQYF. V is TRBV28 and J is TRBJ2-7, with TRBD2 identical over 10 bases. Trimming cost V 9 bases and J 0 bases; bases outside gene matches: 14. Germline lookup yields CDR1 MDHEN and CDR2 SYDVKM. The CDR3 has 17 residues.

This clone came up once. The chain joins TRBV27 to TRBJ2-1, with TRBD2 identical over 8 bases. Germline V lookup: CDR1 MNHEY, CDR2 SMNVEV (reference sequence). With V trimmed by 10 bases and J by 1 base, 9 bases remained unmatched. The CDR3 has 15 residues. This chain's CDR3 is CAIAAGDRSYNEQFF. As DNA, the CDR3 is TGTGCCATCGCAGCGGGGGACCGTTCCTACAATGAGCAGTTCTTC.

This sequence joins TRBV30 and TRBJ1-6; D remains ambiguous. Germline V gives CDR1 GTSNPN, CDR2 SVGIG (reference sequence). CDR3 size: 13 residues. The V gene lost 2 bases and the J gene lost 6 bases, with 8 bases spanning the gap. This CDR3 is CAWSMGANSPLHF. CDR3 DNA sequence: TGTGCCTGGAGTATGGGAGCTAATTCACCCCTCCACTTT.

The V and J genes are TRBV19 and TRBJ1-4; no clear D gene. Deletions cut 2 bases from V and 6 bases from J, with 7 bases between. Germline V gene data show CDR1 as LNHDA and CDR2 as SQIVND (reference sequence). The length of the CDR3 is 13 residues. CDR3: CASSINSYEKLFF. In DNA form, the CDR3 reads TGTGCCAGTAGTATAAACAGCTATGAAAAACTGTTTTTT. The entire variable domain, with the rest obtained from reference TRBV19 and TRBJ1-4, is as follows: DGGITQSPKYLFRKEGQNVTLSCEQNLNHDAMYWYRQDPGQGLRLIYYSQIVNDFQKGDIAEGYSVSREKKESFPLTVTSAQKNPTAFYLCASSINSYEKLFFGSGTQLSVL.

The V gene is TRBV9, the J gene TRBJ1-1, with TRBD1 identical over 9 bases. Germline V lookup: CDR1 SGDLS, CDR2 YYNGEE. The ends lost 5 bases at V and 1 base at J; junction bases unmatched: 6. This CDR3 is 15 amino acids long. CDR3 region: CASRPEDRGNTEAFF. The CDR3 coding sequence is TGTGCCAGCAGACCAGAGGACAGGGGGAACACTGAAGCTTTCTTT.

The chain recombines TRBV7-2 with TRBJ2-4; 10 nucleotides line up with TRBD2. The V gene's germline CDR1 is SGHTA and CDR2 FQGNSA. The V gene end was trimmed by 5 bases and the J gene end by 3 bases; junction bases not matched to a gene: 10. The CDR3 contains 17 residues. The CDR3 spells CASSIRGLAGVKNIQYF. The CDR3 region has the DNA TGTGCCAGCAGCATTAGGGGCCTAGCGGGAGTCAAAAACATTCAGTACTTC.

The J gene is TRBJ2-7, the V gene TRBV28; 9 nucleotides align to TRBD1. With 1 base clipped from V and 3 bases from J, the junction kept 13 bases outside the gene matches. Germline loops: CDR1 MDHEN, CDR2 SYDVKM. The CDR3 sequence is 18 residues long. In nucleotides, the CDR3 is TGTGCCAGCAGTTTATTTGTTTCGAGACAGGGGGATCACTACGAGCAGTACTTC. Its protein is CASSLFVSRQGDHYEQYF.

The chain is built from TRBV19 and TRBJ1-4; 8 bases are shared with TRBD1. Unmatched junction bases numbered 11, after V lost 5 bases and J lost 0 bases. The length of the CDR3 is 18 residues. Germline V gene sequence: CDR1 LNHDA, CDR2 SQIVND (reference sequence). The CDR3 here is CASSPRTGLGATNEKLFF. The CDR3 coding sequence is TGTGCCAGTAGTCCCCGGACAGGGCTGGGAGCAACTAATGAAAAACTGTTTTTT.

This clone was seen only once. This chain links TRBV6-4 with TRBJ2-2; tentative D call: TRBD1 (5 bases). V was cut by 7 bases and J by 7 bases, with 10 bases left in between. CDR1 is MRHNA, CDR2 SNTAGT, per germline. The CDR3 sequence is 12 residues long. The chain's CDR3 is CASTQGNGELFF. In DNA form, the CDR3 reads TGTGCCAGCACTCAGGGAAACGGGGAGCTGTTTTTT.